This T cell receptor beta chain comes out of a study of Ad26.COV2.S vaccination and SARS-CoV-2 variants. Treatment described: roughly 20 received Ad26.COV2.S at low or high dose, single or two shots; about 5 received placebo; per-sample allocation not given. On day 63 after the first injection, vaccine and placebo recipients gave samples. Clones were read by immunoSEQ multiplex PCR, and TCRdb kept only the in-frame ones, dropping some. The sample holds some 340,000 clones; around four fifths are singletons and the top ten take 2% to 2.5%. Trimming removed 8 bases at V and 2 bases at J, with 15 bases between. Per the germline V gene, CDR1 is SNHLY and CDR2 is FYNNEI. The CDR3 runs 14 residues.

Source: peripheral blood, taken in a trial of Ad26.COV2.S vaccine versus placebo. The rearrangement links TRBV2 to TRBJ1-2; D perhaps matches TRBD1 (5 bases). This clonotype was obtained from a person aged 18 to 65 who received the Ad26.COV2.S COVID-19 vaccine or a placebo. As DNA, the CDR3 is TGTGCCAGCCGACCGCCGGGACGAAACTATGGCTACACCTTC. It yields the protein CASRPPGRNYGYTF.